This TCR beta chain is drawn from a study of blood T cell repertoires in COVID-19. The overall study: Spain, Italy and the United States supplied samples that represented acute and convalescent COVID-19. T cells, B-cell-depleted T cells, or PBMCs provided the cDNA or gDNA that served as material.

Data came from immunoSEQ multiplex PCR; TCRdb stores just in-frame clones and leaves some out. The top ten clones hold roughly 6.5% of a sample with over 200,000 clones, 75% to 90% of them seen once. V lost 0 bases, J lost 5 bases, and 15 bases stayed unmatched. CDR3 length: 18 residues. Germline assignment: CDR1 GTSNPN and CDR2 SVGIG (reference sequence). V is TRBV30 and J is TRBJ2-7; 11 bases match TRBD1. Sequencing used peripheral blood. This receptor was obtained from a man in his 60s who had recovered from COVID-19. The CDR3 loop reads CAWSVRTPGTGGHHEQYF. In DNA, the CDR3 is TGTGCCTGGAGTGTACGAACACCAGGGACAGGGGGTCATCACGAGCAGTACTTC.